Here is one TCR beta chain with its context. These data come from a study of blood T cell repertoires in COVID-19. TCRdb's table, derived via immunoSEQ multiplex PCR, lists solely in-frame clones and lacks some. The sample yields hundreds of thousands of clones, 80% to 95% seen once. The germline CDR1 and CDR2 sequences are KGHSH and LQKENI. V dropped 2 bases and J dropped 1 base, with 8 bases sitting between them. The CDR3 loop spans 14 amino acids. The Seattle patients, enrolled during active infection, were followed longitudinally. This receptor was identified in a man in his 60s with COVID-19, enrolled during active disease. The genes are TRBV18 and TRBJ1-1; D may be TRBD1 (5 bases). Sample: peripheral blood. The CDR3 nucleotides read TGTGCCAGCTCACCAGGGGCATCGAACACTGAAGCTTTCTTT. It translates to CASSPGASNTEAFF.